These 17 T cell receptor beta chains originate from one sample sequenced in a study of cytomegalovirus exposure and HLA in healthy donors (dated by TCRdb to between 2016 and 2019). Library construction relied on the immunoSEQ multiplex PCR assay. The multiplex PCR relied on a mix of 60 forward primers for TCR Vbeta segments and 13 reverse primers for TCR Jbeta segments. The table comes from immuneACCESS by way of TCRdb, which keeps in-frame sequences with V and J called. Part of the clones is missing from these tables; in studies checked, under half for an unresolved V gene and the rest for unknown reasons. The sample table lists hundreds of thousands of clones, about four fifths of them with a count of one. The leading ten clones occupy about 6.1% of the sample. The sequencing sample was made of PBMCs. Every receptor here comes from a man between 40 and 49 years old in good health and CMV-seropositive.

The chain carries TRBV7-3 and TRBJ2-3; D unresolved. Per the germline V gene, CDR1 is SGHTA and CDR2 is FQGTGA. This CDR3 is built from 12 residues. V lost 4 bases, J lost 6 bases, and 8 bases lay in between. CDR3 in amino acids: CASSYTRDTQYF. CDR3 bases: TGTGCCAGCAGCTACACGAGGGATACGCAGTATTTT.

V gene TRBV5-1 combines with J gene TRBJ2-7; 9 bases fit TRBD1. CDR3 length: 14 residues. J lost 7 bases, V lost 0 bases, and 5 bases had no gene match. The V gene's germline CDR1 is SGHRS and CDR2 YFSETQ. The CDR3 DNA reads as TGCGCCAGCAGCTTGGCCTCGACAGGGGGTGAGCAGTACTTC. It yields the protein CASSLASTGGEQYF.

V is TRBV2 and J is TRBJ1-3, with 9 bases aligning to TRBD1. From germline, CDR1 is SNHLY and CDR2 FYNNEI. The V segment lost 7 bases and the J segment 0 bases; nucleotides outside the gene matches: 13. The CDR3 loop spans 18 amino acids. In DNA form, the CDR3 reads TGTGCCAGCAAGAGATTCGGGACAGGGTCCCTCTCTGGAAACACCATATATTTT. Residues: CASKRFGTGSLSGNTIYF.

The chain has TRBV4-1 and TRBJ1-3; 9 positions agree with TRBD1. V shed 3 bases, J shed 2 bases, and the junction held 5 bases outside the gene matches. CDR1 is MGHRA, CDR2 YSYEKL, per germline. The CDR3 runs 16 residues. In DNA, the CDR3 is TGCGCCAGCAGCCACCTGGGACAGGGAACTGGAAACACCATATATTTT. Translating gives CASSHLGQGTGNTIYF.

V gene TRBV2 combines with J gene TRBJ2-7; TRBD1 matches 7 bases. Germline-derived CDR1 and CDR2 are SNHLY and FYNNEI. The CDR3 extends over 14 amino acids. V trimming: 4 bases; J trimming: 2 bases; junction bases outside the gene matches: 5. The CDR3, as DNA: TGTGCCAGCAGTGGGTTGGGACAGCCCTACGAGCAGTACGTC. The encoded protein is CASSGLGQPYEQYV.

The chain carries TRBV5-1 and TRBJ1-1; 12 bases fit TRBD1. The CDR3 contains 18 residues. CDR1 and CDR2 from the germline V gene are SGHRS and YFSETQ. The V gene end was trimmed by 0 bases and the J gene end by 0 bases; junction bases not matched to a gene: 6. The CDR3 region is CASSLDGTGGLMNTEAFF. The CDR3 DNA sequence: TGCGCCAGCAGCTTGGACGGGACAGGGGGCCTCATGAACACTGAAGCTTTCTTT.

The gene calls are TRBV27 and TRBJ1-5; D remains unclear. Germline V gene data show CDR1 as MNHEY and CDR2 as SMNVEV (reference sequence). Trimming shortened V by 0 bases and J by 4 bases, and 4 bases separated the two germline ends. The CDR3 is 13 amino acids. CDR3 protein: CASSLSANQPQHF. The DNA for the CDR3 is TGTGCCAGCAGTTTATCAGCAAATCAGCCCCAGCATTTT.

The chain combines TRBV27 with TRBJ2-1; D is unclear. The V end lost 6 bases, the J end lost 7 bases, and 22 bases lay between the germline ends. This CDR3 is built from 16 residues. Germline loops: CDR1 MNHEY, CDR2 SMNVEV (reference sequence). The CDR3 here is CASSPILVEKWNEQFF. In DNA form, the CDR3 reads TGTGCCAGCAGCCCCATCTTAGTTGAGAAGTGGAATGAGCAGTTCTTC.

This clone showed up just once. The chain uses TRBV7-6 and TRBJ1-1; a possible D gene is TRBD1 (5 bases). In germline, CDR1 is SGHVS, CDR2 FNYEAQ. The length of the CDR3 is 16 residues. Trimming left V 3 bases short and J 0 bases short, with 14 bases between. CDR3 sequence (DNA): TGTGCCAGCAGCTTTCTCGCGACAGCCATGAACACTGAAGCTTTCTTT. Encoded protein: CASSFLATAMNTEAFF.

This clone turned up a few times. The chain carries TRBV12-5 and TRBJ1-2; a possible D gene is TRBD1 (6 bases). Between the trimmed V and J ends, which lost 3 bases and 8 bases, there was a span of 16 bases. CDR3 length: 14 residues. From germline, CDR1 is LGHNT and CDR2 FRNRAP. The chain's CDR3 is CASGFVPGVGGYTF. CDR3 bases: TGTGCTAGTGGTTTCGTGCCAGGGGTCGGCGGCTACACCTTC. Full variable domain (remainder filled in from reference TRBV12-5 and TRBJ1-2): DARVTQTPRHKVTEMGQEVTMRCQPILGHNTVFWYRQTMMQGLELLAYFRNRAPLDDSGMPKDRFSAEMPDATLATLKIQPSEPRDSAVYFCASGFVPGVGGYTFGSGTRLTVV.

The V and J genes are TRBV19 and TRBJ2-2, with D perhaps TRBD2 (5 bases). The CDR3 contains 15 residues. Germline V CDR1 and CDR2: LNHDA, SQIVND (reference sequence). Trimming shortened V by 5 bases and J by 5 bases, and 15 bases separated the two germline ends. The CDR3 protein is CASSGVASLTGELFF. In nucleotides, the CDR3 is TGTGCCAGTAGTGGTGTAGCGAGCCTAACCGGGGAGCTGTTTTTT. The entire variable domain, with the rest obtained from reference TRBV19 and TRBJ2-2, is as follows: DGGITQSPKYLFRKEGQNVTLSCEQNLNHDAMYWYRQDPGQGLRLIYYSQIVNDFQKGDIAEGYSVSREKKESFPLTVTSAQKNPTAFYLCASSGVASLTGELFFGEGSRLTVL.

The chain combines TRBV6-5 with TRBJ1-2, with a tentative D call TRBD1 (5 bases). Germline loops: CDR1 MNHEY, CDR2 SVGAGI. Trimming pared 7 bases from V and 1 base from J, leaving 10 bases between. The CDR3 consists of 13 residues. The CDR3 loop is CASTGGGNYGYTF. The DNA for the CDR3 is TGTGCCAGCACCGGGGGGGGTAACTATGGCTACACCTTC.

V is TRBV27 and J is TRBJ2-1; 7 bases are shared with TRBD1. This CDR3 is built from 15 residues. Germline CDR1 MNHEY, CDR2 SMNVEV (reference sequence). V shed 5 bases, J shed 8 bases, and the junction held 12 bases outside the gene matches. CDR3 bases: TGTGCCAGCAGTCCGACGACTACAGGGGCGGATGAGCAGTTCTTC. It encodes CASSPTTTGADEQFF.

The chain combines TRBV19 with TRBJ2-5; tentative D call: TRBD1 (6 bases). V gave up 9 bases and J gave up 7 bases, with 18 bases separating them. The CDR3 totals 13 residues. Germline V gives CDR1 LNHDA, CDR2 SQIVND (reference sequence). CDR3 DNA sequence: TGTGCCAGCCGACCGAGGGGGATATGGACCCAGTACTTC. Protein sequence: CASRPRGIWTQYF.

The V call is TRBV10-2, the J call TRBJ1-5; D is possibly TRBD1 (6 bases). The CDR3 spans 15 residues. Germline V CDR1 and CDR2: WSHSY, SAAADI. V shed 4 bases and J shed 1 base, with 11 bases lying between them. The CDR3 loop reads CASSVKGGSNQPQHF. In nucleotides, the CDR3 is TGCGCCAGCAGTGTGAAAGGGGGAAGCAATCAGCCCCAGCATTTT.

CDR3 in amino acids: CASSSRGASGRTYYEQYV. The CDR3 DNA reads TGTGCCAGCAGCTCACGGGGGGCTAGCGGGAGAACTTACTACGAGCAGTACGTC. The chain links TRBV9 to TRBJ2-7; TRBD2 aligns across 10 bases. Trimming cost V 4 bases and J 3 bases; bases outside gene matches: 16. From germline, CDR1 is SGDLS and CDR2 YYNGEE. The CDR3 totals 18 residues.

In DNA, the CDR3 is TGTGCCAGCAGTTTGGTGGCAGGGGAAAGGCCCCAGCATTTT. This gives the protein CASSLVAGERPQHF. The chain carries TRBV27 and TRBJ1-5; D is possibly TRBD1 (6 bases). CDR3 size: 14 residues. Germline lookup yields CDR1 MNHEY and CDR2 SMNVEV (reference sequence). V was pared by 3 bases and J by 9 bases, with 15 bases between.